These 24 T cell receptor beta chains were sequenced from one sample in a study of cytotoxic CD8 clonotypes in ibrutinib-treated CLL (dated by TCRdb to the early 2020s). Receptors were amplified or captured by the immunoSEQ multiplex PCR assay. In its TCRdb copy, this immuneACCESS table keeps in-frame sequences only and misses some clones. Where compared with another copy, unresolved V genes explain less than half of these, and the others have no known cause. The table for this sample lists thousands of clones; 70% to 85% of them were counted only once. Together, the top ten hold over 3.5% of the sample. The starting material was PBMCs, obtained before ibrutinib treatment. The source of these receptors is a human donor with chronic lymphocytic leukemia.

This clone has just a few counts. V is TRBV6-1 and J is TRBJ2-7; tentatively, D is TRBD1 or TRBD2 (7 bases each). The germline CDR1 and CDR2 sequences are MNHNS and SASEGT. This CDR3 is built from 13 residues. The V end lost 6 bases, the J end lost 5 bases, and 14 bases lay between the germline ends. Here the CDR3 reads CASSPRGGDEQYF. The CDR3 DNA reads as TGTGCCAGCAGCCCCAGGGGGGGTGACGAGCAGTACTTC.

This chain uses TRBV18 with TRBJ1-5; possibly TRBD1 for D (6 bases). From germline, CDR1 is KGHSH and CDR2 LQKENI. Trimming removed 4 bases at V and 7 bases at J, with 14 bases between. The CDR3 is 14 residues long. CDR3 residues: CASSLGGGNQPQHF. The CDR3, as DNA: TGTGCCAGCTCACTTGGAGGGGGGAACCAGCCCCAGCATTTT.

In nucleotides, the CDR3 is TGTGCCAGTAACCCTACAGGGGGCAATCAGCCCCAGCATTTT. Translation gives CASNPTGGNQPQHF. This chain links TRBV2 with TRBJ1-5; 7 nucleotides match TRBD1. Trimming took 9 bases from V and 2 from J; bases not matched to a gene: 7. Germline values: CDR1 SNHLY, CDR2 FYNNEI. The CDR3 covers 14 residues.

This chain joins TRBV28 and TRBJ2-7, with a tentative D call TRBD2 (5 bases). Looked up from germline, CDR1 is MDHEN and CDR2 is SYDVKM. The CDR3 runs 14 residues. V gave up 5 bases and J gave up 3 bases, with 14 bases separating them. CDR3 loop: CASSLEGRNYEQYF. The DNA of the CDR3 is TGTGCCAGCAGTCTAGAGGGCAGAAACTACGAGCAGTACTTC.

This chain uses TRBV28 with TRBJ1-1, with a tentative D call TRBD1 (5 bases). The CDR3 has 14 amino acids. Germline CDR1 and CDR2: MDHEN and SYDVKM. The ends were cut back, 10 bases at V and 8 bases at J, with 23 bases in the middle. The CDR3 sequence is CATTPGTSPPEAFF. CDR3 in DNA: TGTGCCACTACCCCCGGGACTTCACCCCCCGAAGCTTTCTTT.

This clone has more than one count but fewer than ten. The chain links TRBV4-1 to TRBJ1-5; weak D call: TRBD1 (6 bases). The CDR3 totals 14 residues. From germline, CDR1 is MGHRA and CDR2 YSYEKL. Trimming took off 3 bases at V and 6 bases at J, with 12 bases between the two ends. CDR3 loop: CASSHGAGVQPQHF. CDR3 DNA sequence: TGCGCCAGCAGCCACGGGGCAGGGGTTCAGCCCCAGCATTTT.

The gene calls are TRBV5-4 and TRBJ2-7; 8 bases align to TRBD1. The germline gives CDR1 SGHNT, CDR2 YYREEE (reference sequence). Trimming removed 4 bases from V and 1 base from J; junction bases left unmatched: 13. The CDR3 sequence is 17 residues long. The CDR3 nucleotides read TGTGCCAGCAGCCTTTTACGCGACAGGGGAGAATCCTACGAGCAGTACTTC. Protein: CASSLLRDRGESYEQYF.

This rearrangement joins TRBV7-9 to TRBJ1-2; D is perhaps TRBD1 (5 bases). The length of the CDR3 is 17 residues. Germline V gives CDR1 SEHNR, CDR2 FQNEAQ (reference sequence). Trimming took 5 bases from V and 7 from J, leaving 26 bases between them. CDR3 sequence (DNA): TGTGCCAGCAGCCCGCTAGACTTGGACCGCGGCGGGGGTGGCTACACCTTC. It codes for CASSPLDLDRGGGGYTF.

This sequence joins TRBV28 and TRBJ1-5, with unresolved D. There are 13 residues in the CDR3. Trimming left V 6 bases short and J 7 bases short, with 13 bases between. CDR1 MDHEN and CDR2 SYDVKM come from the germline V gene. The CDR3: CASSAGPLQPQHF. The CDR3 coding sequence is TGTGCCAGCAGCGCTGGGCCTTTGCAGCCCCAGCATTTT. Complete variable domain (other parts from reference TRBV28 and TRBJ1-5): DVKVTQSSRYLVKRTGEKVFLECVQDMDHENMFWYRQDPGLGLRLIYFSYDVKMKEKGDIPEGYSVSREKKERFSLILESASTNQTSMYLCASSAGPLQPQHFGDGTRLSIL.

The rearrangement joins TRBV7-2 to TRBJ2-1, with D maybe TRBD2 (7 bases). CDR3 size: 16 residues. The germline gives CDR1 SGHTA, CDR2 FQGNSA. The V gene lost 5 bases and the J gene lost 7 bases, with 21 bases spanning the gap. CDR3 protein: CASSIERGRGRNEQFF. The DNA for the CDR3 is TGTGCCAGCAGCATTGAGCGGGGAAGGGGGAGGAATGAGCAGTTCTTC.

The chain combines TRBV11-2 with TRBJ1-1; D remains unclear. The CDR3 extends over 12 amino acids. Germline values: CDR1 SGHAT, CDR2 FQNNGV. V was shortened by 2 bases and J by 2 bases, with 3 bases between the two germline ends. Here the CDR3 DNA reads TGTGCCAGCAGCTTACCCAACACTGAAGCTTTCTTT. Its protein is CASSLPNTEAFF.

In this sample, this clone turned up a few times. V gene TRBV7-2 combines with J gene TRBJ1-5; D is uncertain. Per germline, CDR1 SGHTA and CDR2 FQGNSA. V was trimmed by 2 bases and J by 9 bases, leaving 11 bases between them. CDR3 size: 13 residues. CDR3 sequence: CASSLSGDVPQHF. CDR3 nucleotides: TGTGCCAGCAGCTTATCCGGGGATGTGCCCCAGCATTTT.

The CDR3 nucleotides read TGTGCCACCTGGGACAGGTATCAGCCCCAGCATTTT. This codes for CATWDRYQPQHF. J is TRBJ1-5 and V is TRBV6-5; TRBD1 matches at 8 bases. CDR1 is MNHEY and CDR2 is SVGAGI in the germline V gene. The ends lost 10 bases at V and 5 bases at J; junction bases unmatched: 4. CDR3 length: 12 amino acids.

The chain recombines TRBV5-1 with TRBJ2-7; D unclear. Germline V lookup: CDR1 SGHRS, CDR2 YFSETQ. CDR3 size: 13 residues. Trimming stripped 0 bases from V and 3 bases from J, with 7 bases between. CDR3 nucleotides: TGCGCCAGCAGCTTGGGTTACAACTACGAGCAGTACTTC. Its protein is CASSLGYNYEQYF.

The chain joins TRBV6-6 to TRBJ2-7; 7 positions agree with TRBD1. Germline CDR1 MNHNY, CDR2 SVGAGI (reference sequence). This CDR3 has 15 residues. With 5 bases clipped from V and 3 bases from J, the junction kept 10 bases outside the gene matches. CDR3 loop: CASSTGRTGRYEQYF. DNA for the CDR3: TGTGCCAGCAGTACGGGCAGGACAGGACGCTACGAGCAGTACTTC.

The rearrangement uses TRBV7-2 and TRBJ2-3; D assignment may be TRBD1 or TRBD2 (5 bases each). The CDR3 covers 14 residues. CDR1 and CDR2 (germline): SGHTA, FQGNSA. V lost 1 base and J lost 5, with 10 bases in between. CDR3 bases: TGTGCCAGCAGCTTAGACGGGGCCGTAGATACGCAGTATTTT. Its protein product is CASSLDGAVDTQYF.

V usage is TRBV5-8 and J usage is TRBJ1-1, with D unclear. V lost 2 bases to trimming and J lost 1 base, with 18 bases between them. The CDR3 runs 17 residues. Germline V CDR1 and CDR2: SGHTS, YDEGEE. The CDR3 is CASSFPASDGRNTEAFF. The CDR3, as DNA: TGTGCCAGCAGCTTTCCAGCATCAGACGGTCGGAACACTGAAGCTTTCTTT.

V is TRBV6-6 and J is TRBJ2-3; D is possibly TRBD1 or TRBD2 (5 bases each). Trimming removed 2 bases at V and 6 bases at J, with 12 bases between. The CDR3 runs 14 residues. The germline V gene encodes CDR1 MNHNY and CDR2 SVGAGI (reference sequence). The CDR3 coding sequence is TGTGCCAGCAGTTACGCCGACAGAGGGGATACGCAGTATTTT. This encodes CASSYADRGDTQYF.

The chain uses TRBV7-9 and TRBJ2-3; TRBD1 matches 9 bases. CDR1 is SEHNR, CDR2 FQNEAQ, per germline (reference sequence). The CDR3 sequence is 17 residues long. V was clipped by 7 bases and J by 6 bases; unmatched bases: 17. DNA for the CDR3: TGTGCCAGCACCCCGAGGGGGAAACAGGGGGCAGGGGATACGCAGTATTTT. Encoded protein: CASTPRGKQGAGDTQYF.

For the CDR3, the DNA is TGTGCCAGCAGCTTAGCAACCTTGTATGGCTACACCTTC. This sequence encodes CASSLATLYGYTF. This sequence joins TRBV7-2 and TRBJ1-2, with D hard to call. V dropped 0 bases and J dropped 5 bases, with 7 bases sitting between them. The germline V gene encodes CDR1 SGHTA and CDR2 FQGNSA. The length of the CDR3 is 13 residues.

This clone was seen a single time. The V gene is TRBV5-1, the J gene TRBJ2-5; D is perhaps TRBD1 or TRBD2 (5 bases each). CDR3 length equals 15 residues. V shed 4 bases and J shed 1 base, with 14 bases lying between them. From germline, CDR1 is SGHRS and CDR2 YFSETQ. The CDR3 loop is CASSRDGAGQETQYF. DNA of the CDR3: TGCGCCAGCAGCCGGGATGGGGCAGGCCAAGAGACCCAGTACTTC.

The rearrangement uses TRBV19 and TRBJ1-5, with 9 bases lining up with TRBD1. Germline V gives CDR1 LNHDA, CDR2 SQIVND (reference sequence). There are 19 residues in the CDR3. V trimming: 6 bases; J trimming: 3 bases; junction bases outside the gene matches: 18. The CDR3 nucleotides read TGTGCCAGTAGAGCGGCCTGGGGTCGGACAGGGGTTTACAATCAGCCCCAGCATTTT. It is translated as CASRAAWGRTGVYNQPQHF.

This clone was counted only a few times. The CDR3 DNA reads TGTGCCAGCAGCCCCCCAACGGGACTTTACAATGAGCAGTTCTTC. Protein product: CASSPPTGLYNEQFF. The chain couples TRBV5-4 to TRBJ2-1, with a weak D call TRBD2 (6 bases). The CDR3 is 15 residues long. Germline V gene sequence: CDR1 SGHNT, CDR2 YYREEE (reference sequence). V lost 4 bases and J 4 bases, leaving 15 bases between the germline ends.

This chain connects TRBV28 to TRBJ1-2; D unresolved. The V end was cut by 8 bases, the J end by 2 bases, with 18 bases between. In germline, CDR1 is MDHEN, CDR2 SYDVKM. CDR3 size: 15 residues. The CDR3, as DNA: TGTGCCAGCCGCCCTGGGAGCACGGGGAACTATGGCTACACCTTC. Amino acid sequence: CASRPGSTGNYGYTF.